Listed here are 29 T cell receptor beta chains from one sample, sequenced in a study of T cells in Graves' hyperthyroidism and ophthalmopathy. Template material for amplifying TCR beta CDR3 regions consisted of RNA transcripts. An initial round of RT-PCR targeting the TCR CDR3 relied on the HTBI primer set. One entry per CDR3 protein, called by TCRdb with MiXCR from the multiplex PCR reads. In the table there are about 270,000 distinct CDR3 sequences, over 20% of which are singletons. Material: blood. These receptors were obtained from a man aged 30-40 years with Graves' ophthalmopathy.

This clonotype has only a few counts. J is TRBJ2-7 and V is TRBV4-2; 10 nucleotides align to TRBD2. Trimming took 4 bases from V and 0 from J; bases not matched to a gene: 6. Germline loops: CDR1 LGHNA, CDR2 YNFKEQ. CDR3 length: 16 amino acids. CDR3 sequence (DNA): TGTGCCAGCAGCCGAGGAGCGGGAGGGAGCTCCTACGAGCAGTACTTC. Translated, it gives CASSRGAGGSSYEQYF.

This clonotype turned up a few times. The junction departs from germline at one end; a sequencing error may be responsible. V is TRBV5-1 and J is TRBJ2-1; possibly TRBD1 for D (6 bases). Per germline, CDR1 SGHRS and CDR2 YFSETQ. This CDR3 region has 12 residues. In nucleotides, the CDR3 is TGCGCCAGCATCTCAGGGGTGAATGAGCAGCTCTTC. It translates to CASISGVNEQLF. The full variable domain, rest sourced from reference TRBV5-1 and TRBJ2-1, is KAGVTQTPRYLIKTRGQQVTLSCSPISGHRSVSWYQQTPGQGLQFLFEYFSETQRNKGNFPGRFSGRQFSNSRSEMNVSTLELGDSALYLCASISGVNEQLFGPGTRLTVL.

The rearrangement uses TRBV9 and TRBJ2-3, with a weak D call TRBD2 (7 bases). There are 17 residues in the CDR3. Germline loops: CDR1 SGDLS, CDR2 YYNGEE. Trimming stripped 4 bases from V and 1 base from J, with 19 bases between. In DNA form, the CDR3 reads TGTGCCAGCAGCCCCCCTGGGGGGGCGTTCGGCACAGATACGCAGTATTTT. It codes for CASSPPGGAFGTDTQYF. The full variable domain, completed using reference TRBV9 and TRBJ2-3, is DSGVTQTPKHLITATGQRVTLRCSPRSGDLSVYWYQQSLDQGLQFLIQYYNGEERAKGNILERFSAQQFPDLHSELNLSSLELGDSALYFCASSPPGGAFGTDTQYFGPGTRLTVL.

The chain employs TRBV6-1 and TRBJ1-2; 9 bases match TRBD1. The CDR3 totals 16 residues. The germline CDR1 and CDR2 sequences are MNHNS and SASEGT. V shed 6 bases, J shed 7 bases, and the junction held 15 bases outside the gene matches. CDR3 in amino acids: CASRPEQGAIRSGYTF. The CDR3 DNA reads as TGTGCCAGCAGGCCAGAACAGGGGGCGATCCGCTCTGGCTACACCTTC.

This clonotype was seen only a few times. The chain employs TRBV28 and TRBJ1-6, with D maybe TRBD1 (5 bases). Per germline, CDR1 MDHEN and CDR2 SYDVKM. This CDR3 comprises 13 residues. Trimming shortened V by 10 bases and J by 10 bases, and 17 bases separated the two germline ends. As DNA, the CDR3 is TGTGCCACTACAGGACCGGGACCCTCACCCCTCCACTTT. This sequence encodes CATTGPGPSPLHF.

This clonotype was counted at least ten times. The chain combines TRBV2 with TRBJ2-1; the D gene is possibly TRBD2 (6 bases). The V gene lost 6 bases and the J gene lost 7 bases, with 13 bases spanning the gap. The CDR3 has 13 amino acids. Germline V gene sequence: CDR1 SNHLY, CDR2 FYNNEI. CDR3 residues: CASREGRVNEQFF. The CDR3 region has the DNA TGTGCCAGCAGGGAGGGGCGAGTTAATGAGCAGTTCTTC.

This chain joins TRBV20-1 and TRBJ2-7; D call uncertain. This CDR3 spans 11 amino acids. Germline V lookup: CDR1 DFQATT, CDR2 SNEGSKA (reference sequence). Trimming stripped 5 bases from V and 6 bases from J, with 11 bases between. CDR3 residues: CSAAGRPEQYF. The DNA for the CDR3 is TGCAGTGCTGCAGGTAGACCCGAGCAGTACTTC.

This clonotype has just a few counts. The rearrangement uses TRBV7-9 and TRBJ2-5; TRBD2 matches 15 bases. CDR1 is SEHNR, CDR2 FQNEAQ, per germline (reference sequence). The CDR3 has 17 residues. The V segment lost 6 bases and the J segment 5 bases; nucleotides outside the gene matches: 10. In DNA form, the CDR3 reads TGTGCCAGCAGACGCGGACTAGCGGGAGGGCCCAATGAGACCCAGTACTTC. It is translated as CASRRGLAGGPNETQYF.

The chain combines TRBV9 with TRBJ1-3; D may be TRBD1 (6 bases). CDR1 and CDR2 from the germline V gene are SGDLS and YYNGEE. The length of the CDR3 is 15 residues. V was cut by 4 bases and J by 4 bases, with 15 bases left in between. CDR3 region: CASSKKAGDGNTIYF. CDR3 sequence (DNA): TGTGCCAGCAGCAAAAAGGCAGGGGACGGAAACACCATATATTTT.

This clonotype was seen ten or more times. The chain is built from TRBV11-2 and TRBJ2-1, with 7 bases that match TRBD2. Germline trimming cut 5 bases from V and 2 bases from J; bases unmatched to any gene: 6. Germline V gene data show CDR1 as SGHAT and CDR2 as FQNNGV. CDR3 length: 15 residues. The CDR3 protein is CASSPKRGTYNEQFF. The CDR3 DNA is TGTGCCAGCAGCCCTAAGCGGGGCACCTACAATGAGCAGTTCTTC.

This clonotype was observed at least ten times. The CDR3, as DNA: TGTGCCAGCAGCCCACGGCTCTCGGCCCTAGCGGGCCGCTACAATGAGCAGTTCTTC. It translates to CASSPRLSALAGRYNEQFF. The chain links TRBV11-2 to TRBJ2-1; 8 positions agree with TRBD2. The junction had 18 bases not matched to a gene; V was cut back by 5 bases and J by 3 bases. The CDR3 contains 19 residues. Germline V gives CDR1 SGHAT, CDR2 FQNNGV.

This clonotype showed up just a few times. The rearrangement links TRBV11-2 to TRBJ1-5; D may be TRBD1 (6 bases). V was shortened by 1 base and J by 2 bases, with 12 bases between the two germline ends. The CDR3 runs to 16 residues. The germline gives CDR1 SGHAT, CDR2 FQNNGV. CDR3 sequence reads: CASSLVGGAGNQPQHF. The CDR3 DNA follows: TGTGCCAGCAGCTTAGTGGGGGGCGCCGGCAATCAGCCCCAGCATTTT.

This clonotype appeared many times. DNA of the CDR3: TGTGCCAGCACCAGTAGCACAGATACGCAGTATTTT. Translating gives CASTSSTDTQYF. The chain recombines TRBV28 with TRBJ2-3; D uncertain. With 7 bases removed from V and 0 bases from J, the gap between germline ends came to 5 bases. Looked up from germline, CDR1 is MDHEN and CDR2 is SYDVKM. The CDR3 is made up of 12 amino acids.

The chain couples TRBV7-9 to TRBJ2-5; D gene ambiguous. The CDR3 is 13 residues long. CDR1 and CDR2 (germline): SEHNR, FQNEAQ (reference sequence). V lost 2 bases, J lost 4 bases, and 8 bases lay in between. CDR3 loop: CASSLLSVETQYF. CDR3 bases: TGTGCCAGCAGCTTATTATCAGTAGAGACCCAGTACTTC.

Many counts were recorded for this clonotype. This sequence joins TRBV5-1 and TRBJ2-7; TRBD2 aligns across 10 bases. The V and J ends lost 3 bases and 7 bases, in that order; junction bases with no gene match: 10. Germline V CDR1 and CDR2: SGHRS, YFSETQ. This CDR3 is built from 15 residues. CDR3 bases: TGCGCCAGCAGCTGGGGTAGCGGGAGGCCCCAGGAGCAGTACTTC. This translates into CASSWGSGRPQEQYF.

This sequence joins TRBV14 and TRBJ2-5, with TRBD2 identical over 12 bases. The CDR3 is made up of 15 amino acids. The ends lost 4 bases at V and 5 bases at J; junction bases unmatched: 5. The germline V gene has CDR1 SGHDN and CDR2 FVKESK. CDR3 DNA sequence: TGTGCCAGCAGCCGACTAGCGGGAGCCTGGGAGACCCAGTACTTC. Amino acids: CASSRLAGAWETQYF. Full variable domain (outside the CDR3, taken from reference TRBV14 and TRBJ2-5): EAGVTQFPSHSVIEKGQTVTLRCDPISGHDNLYWYRRVMGKEIKFLLHFVKESKQDESGMPNNRFLAERTGGTYSTLKVQPAELEDSGVYFCASSRLAGAWETQYFGPGTRLLVL.

CDR3: CASSMRDVRKPIYF. The DNA of the CDR3 is TGTGCCAGTAGTATGCGGGACGTCAGGAAGCCCATATATTTT. The chain uses TRBV19 and TRBJ1-3; maybe TRBD1 (5 bases). V lost 3 bases and J lost 11, with 17 bases in between. This CDR3 region has 14 residues. Germline CDR1 reads LNHDA; CDR2 reads SQIVND (reference sequence). Full variable domain (missing parts from reference TRBV19 and TRBJ1-3): DGGITQSPKYLFRKEGQNVTLSCEQNLNHDAMYWYRQDPGQGLRLIYYSQIVNDFQKGDIAEGYSVSREKKESFPLTVTSAQKNPTAFYLCASSMRDVRKPIYFGEGSWLTVV.

This clonotype was observed at least ten times. The chain has TRBV28 and TRBJ2-7, with D tentatively TRBD2 (7 bases). The germline V gene has CDR1 MDHEN and CDR2 SYDVKM. The CDR3 runs 15 residues. Trimming removed 7 bases at V and 0 bases at J, with 16 bases between. The CDR3 DNA is TGTGCCAGCATTCAAGGGGGGGGCAGCTCCTACGAGCAGTACTTC. This encodes CASIQGGGSSYEQYF.

This clonotype was found a few times. The junction and the germline gene differ at one end; a read error may be behind it. The chain couples TRBV28 to TRBJ2-4; D is perhaps TRBD2 (7 bases). Looked up from germline, CDR1 is MDHEN and CDR2 is SYDVKM. This CDR3 is built from 14 residues. The DNA for the CDR3 is TGTGACAGCAGTTTGCTAGGGGGGGGAAACATTCAGTACTTC. It is translated as CDSSLLGGGNIQYF. Drawing the rest from reference TRBV28 and TRBJ2-4, the complete variable domain is DVKVTQSSRYLVKRTGEKVFLECVQDMDHENMFWYRQDPGLGLRLIYFSYDVKMKEKGDIPEGYSVSREKKERFSLILESASTNQTSMYLCDSSLLGGGNIQYFGAGTRLSVL.

The gene calls are TRBV19 and TRBJ2-5; 12 bases line up with TRBD2. Germline CDR1 and CDR2: LNHDA and SQIVND (reference sequence). The V segment lost 5 bases and the J segment 8 bases; nucleotides outside the gene matches: 9. The CDR3 has 15 amino acids. CDR3 protein: CASSPLAGGTETQYF. The CDR3 DNA sequence: TGTGCCAGTAGTCCTCTAGCGGGAGGGACAGAAACCCAGTACTTC.

The chain combines TRBV12-3 or TRBV12-4 with TRBJ1-6; 10 bases line up with TRBD1. V gave up 6 bases and J gave up 9 bases; unmatched junction bases: 8. CDR3 length: 15 amino acids. CDR3 amino acids: CASRWTGGGTSPLHF. CDR3 DNA: TGTGCCAGCAGGTGGACAGGGGGGGGGACTTCACCCCTCCACTTT.

The chain couples TRBV6-2 or TRBV6-3 to TRBJ2-1; possibly TRBD2 for D (5 bases). The CDR3 totals 12 residues. Per germline, CDR1 MNHEY and CDR2 SVGEGT. V dropped 6 bases and J dropped 10 bases, with 13 bases sitting between them. In DNA form, the CDR3 reads TGTGCCAGCAGCTTTAGGCCGGGAGAGCAGTTCTTC. Translating gives CASSFRPGEQFF.

This clonotype was picked up many times. V usage is TRBV2 and J usage is TRBJ1-1, with D perhaps TRBD1 (5 bases). This CDR3 contains 16 residues. The germline V gene encodes CDR1 SNHLY and CDR2 FYNNEI. V lost 7 bases to trimming and J lost 0 bases, with 18 bases between them. CDR3 loop: CASKGHRDTMNTEAFF. The CDR3 DNA sequence: TGTGCCAGCAAAGGACACCGTGACACGATGAACACTGAAGCTTTCTTT. The variable domain in full, completed from reference TRBV2 and TRBJ1-1, reads EPEVTQTPSHQVTQMGQEVILRCVPISNHLYFYWYRQILGQKVEFLVSFYNNEISEKSEIFDDQFSVERPDGSNFTLKIRSTKLEDSAMYFCASKGHRDTMNTEAFFGQGTRLTVV.

V gene TRBV24-1 combines with J gene TRBJ1-3; no firm D call. The length of the CDR3 is 12 residues. V was pared by 1 base and J by 3 bases, with 0 bases between. CDR1 is KGHDR and CDR2 is SFDVKD in the germline V gene. This chain's CDR3 is CATSDFGNTIYF. The DNA of the CDR3 is TGTGCCACCAGTGATTTTGGAAACACCATATATTTT.

This clonotype occurred many times. The CDR3 DNA sequence: TGTGCCAGCACCCTAGCGGGAGCCTGGAATGAGCAGTTCTTC. Translating gives CASTLAGAWNEQFF. The J gene is TRBJ2-1, the V gene TRBV28, with 10 bases aligning to TRBD2. The junction had 7 bases not matched to a gene; V was cut back by 7 bases and J by 7 bases. The CDR3 has 14 amino acids. Germline CDR1 MDHEN, CDR2 SYDVKM.

In this sample, this clonotype turned up once. The chain joins TRBV10-3 to TRBJ1-2, with 11 bases aligning to TRBD1. Germline lookup yields CDR1 ENHRY and CDR2 SYGVKD. The CDR3 contains 13 residues. The J segment lost 7 bases and the V segment lost 6 bases, leaving 4 bases of the junction unmatched. This CDR3 is CAISPGTGGGYTF. In DNA form, the CDR3 reads TGTGCCATCAGCCCTGGGACAGGGGGTGGCTACACCTTC.

This clonotype turned up a few times. The chain recombines TRBV12-3 or TRBV12-4 with TRBJ2-1; the D is unclear. Trimming cost V 2 bases and J 2 bases, with 10 bases left between them. The CDR3 sequence is 15 residues long. The CDR3 sequence is CASSLTGRPYNEQFF. CDR3 nucleotide sequence: TGTGCCAGCAGTTTAACGGGCCGACCCTACAATGAGCAGTTCTTC.

The chain carries TRBV5-6 and TRBJ2-5; D possibly matches TRBD1 or TRBD2 (5 bases each). Germline CDR1 reads SGHDT; CDR2 reads YYEEEE. V was pared by 3 bases and J by 3 bases, with 15 bases between. This CDR3 is 15 amino acids long. The CDR3 protein is CASSSLGRGEETQYF. CDR3 in DNA: TGTGCCAGCAGCTCCTTGGGCCGAGGGGAAGAGACCCAGTACTTC.

The table lists this clonotype with a few counts. The V and J genes are TRBV12-3 or TRBV12-4 and TRBJ2-1, with TRBD1 identical over 9 bases. The J segment lost 11 bases and the V segment lost 4 bases, leaving 6 bases of the junction unmatched. The CDR3 runs 13 residues. The CDR3 nucleotides are TGTGCCAGCAGTTACCGGGACAGGGCTAAGCAGTTCTTC. The encoded protein is CASSYRDRAKQFF.